Presented here are 20 T cell receptor beta chains from one specimen sequenced in a study of T cell responses to AZD1222 COVID-19 vaccine. Data came from immunoSEQ multiplex PCR; TCRdb stores just in-frame clones and leaves some out. The table includes 150,000 or so clones, roughly 91% detected once. The material sequenced was peripheral blood, taken on day 0 of AZD1222 vaccination. Source of these receptors: an adult in good health.

The chain uses TRBV25-1 and TRBJ2-3, with D unresolved. The V gene lost 5 bases and the J gene lost 11 bases, with 14 bases spanning the gap. There are 12 residues in the CDR3. Germline lookup yields CDR1 MGHDK and CDR2 SYGVNS. CDR3 in amino acids: CASSYGLVGQYF. The CDR3 nucleotides read TGTGCCAGCAGTTACGGTTTGGTGGGGCAGTATTTT. The full variable domain, its missing parts supplied by reference TRBV25-1 and TRBJ2-3, is EADIYQTPRYLVIGTGKKITLECSQTMGHDKMYWYQQDPGMELHLIHYSYGVNSTEKGDLSSESTVSRIRTEHFPLTLESARPSHTSQYLCASSYGLVGQYFGPGTRLTVL.

The chain uses TRBV28 and TRBJ2-7; weak D call: TRBD2 (6 bases). Looked up from germline, CDR1 is MDHEN and CDR2 is SYDVKM. Trimming took off 2 bases at V and 0 bases at J, with 8 bases between the two ends. CDR3 length: 14 residues. The CDR3 region has the DNA TGTGCCAGCAGTTTAGCGGGGCTCTCCTACGAGCAGTACTTC. Protein sequence: CASSLAGLSYEQYF.

The chain uses TRBV27 and TRBJ1-5, with 10 bases fitting TRBD1. Germline values: CDR1 MNHEY, CDR2 SMNVEV (reference sequence). With 6 bases clipped from V and 3 bases from J, the junction kept 5 bases outside the gene matches. CDR3 length: 15 amino acids. This CDR3 reads CASSPGQGYNQPQHF. The DNA of the CDR3 is TGTGCCAGCAGCCCGGGACAGGGGTACAATCAGCCCCAGCATTTT.

The chain links TRBV10-3 to TRBJ1-1, with D unresolved. This CDR3 has 11 residues. Germline CDR1 is ENHRY and CDR2 is SYGVKD. V was pared by 9 bases and J by 1 base, with 6 bases between. For the CDR3, the DNA is TGTGCCATAAAACAGAACACTGAAGCTTTCTTT. It codes for CAIKQNTEAFF.

Remarks on this clone: The CDR3 does not close with the conserved phenylalanine or tryptophan, likely indicating a read error. The DNA is omitted, as the CDR3 cannot be located on it reliably, and the CDR3 follows TCRdb's listing. CDR3 amino acids: CASSLEGGGHLV. The V gene is TRBV19, the J gene TRBJ1-1. From its first to its last residue, the CDR3 has 12 amino acids. Germline V CDR1 and CDR2: LNHDA, SQIVND (reference sequence).

The table lists this clone with a few counts. J is TRBJ1-2 and V is TRBV27, with 7 positions matching TRBD1. CDR3 length: 16 amino acids. V trimming: 7 bases; J trimming: 1 base; junction bases outside the gene matches: 12. Germline loops: CDR1 MNHEY, CDR2 SMNVEV (reference sequence). The DNA for the CDR3 is TGTGCCAGCAACTACAGGGGAGGGGAAAGTAACTATGGCTACACCTTC. As protein: CASNYRGGESNYGYTF.

The gene calls are TRBV6-5 and TRBJ1-3; D gene uncertain. V lost 2 bases to trimming and J lost 9 bases, with 8 bases between them. CDR3 length: 12 amino acids. CDR1 is MNHEY and CDR2 is SVGAGI in the germline V gene. CDR3 nucleotide sequence: TGTGCCAGCAGTTACGGGCCGACCACCATATATTTT. It translates to CASSYGPTTIYF.

The chain recombines TRBV7-8 with TRBJ2-2; D gene uncertain. The CDR3 is 17 residues long. Germline CDR1 reads SGHVS; CDR2 reads FQNEAQ. The germline V and J ends were trimmed by 3 bases and 5 bases, with 19 bases remaining between them. CDR3 coding DNA: TGTGCCAGCAGCTTTTCCTGGCGCGTGGCACAGACCGGGGAGCTGTTTTTT. Translation gives CASSFSWRVAQTGELFF.

The V gene is TRBV6-5, the J gene TRBJ1-2; TRBD1 matches at 9 bases. CDR1 is MNHEY and CDR2 is SVGAGI in the germline V gene. The CDR3 has 13 residues. Trimming removed 0 bases from V and 7 bases from J; junction bases left unmatched: 0. CDR3 region: CASSYSGQGGYTF. As DNA, the CDR3 is TGTGCCAGCAGTTACTCGGGACAGGGTGGCTACACCTTC.

V and J are TRBV11-3 and TRBJ1-1, with 7 bases matching TRBD1. Germline CDR1 and CDR2: SGHNT and YENEEA. V shed 5 bases and J 0 bases; nucleotides not matched to a gene: 6. The CDR3 runs 15 residues. The CDR3 loop is CASSPEGQLNTEAFF. In DNA form, the CDR3 reads TGTGCCAGCAGCCCAGAGGGACAGCTGAACACTGAAGCTTTCTTT.

This chain connects TRBV12-5 to TRBJ2-7; a weak D match, TRBD2 (6 bases). CDR3 length: 15 residues. The V and J ends lost 6 bases and 0 bases respectively, with 15 bases between them. From germline, CDR1 is LGHNT and CDR2 FRNRAP. The CDR3 coding sequence is TGTGCTAGTGGCCCCCTAGCGTCCGTCTCCTACGAGCAGTACTTC. Its protein product is CASGPLASVSYEQYF. The variable domain in full, completed from reference TRBV12-5 and TRBJ2-7, reads DARVTQTPRHKVTEMGQEVTMRCQPILGHNTVFWYRQTMMQGLELLAYFRNRAPLDDSGMPKDRFSAEMPDATLATLKIQPSEPRDSAVYFCASGPLASVSYEQYFGPGTRLTVT.

This clone was found once. The chain joins TRBV12-5 to TRBJ1-1, with D uncertain. Trimming cost V 0 bases and J 1 base, with 9 bases left between them. Looked up from germline, CDR1 is LGHNT and CDR2 is FRNRAP. The CDR3 has 15 amino acids. The CDR3 sequence: CASGLVREKNTEAFF. As DNA, the CDR3 is TGTGCTAGTGGTTTGGTACGGGAGAAGAACACTGAAGCTTTCTTT.

The chain carries TRBV29-1 and TRBJ1-1; no clear D. CDR1 and CDR2 (germline): SQVTM, ANQGSEA. The CDR3 is 11 amino acids. Trimming pared 4 bases from V and 3 bases from J, leaving 6 bases between. CDR3 amino acids: CSVVTDTEAFF. The CDR3 DNA follows: TGCAGCGTTGTGACGGACACTGAAGCTTTCTTT.

In its sample, this clone was seen a few times. The chain combines TRBV27 with TRBJ1-1; D call uncertain. The CDR3 has 12 amino acids. Trimming removed 6 bases at V and 4 bases at J, with 9 bases between. CDR1 and CDR2 (germline): MNHEY, SMNVEV (reference sequence). The CDR3 protein is CASSPGGTEAFF. Here the CDR3 DNA reads TGTGCCAGCAGCCCTGGAGGCACTGAAGCTTTCTTT.

Worth noting for this clone: Distinct nucleotide sequences in the sample also encode this CDR3. This chain joins TRBV6-5 and TRBJ1-5, with D possibly being TRBD1 (5 bases). CDR1 is MNHEY and CDR2 is SVGAGI in the germline V gene. Trimming left V 6 bases short and J 1 base short, with 7 bases between. This CDR3 comprises 13 residues. CDR3 in amino acids: CASSYRSNQPQHF. The CDR3 DNA is TGTGCCAGCAGCTACAGGAGCAATCAGCCCCAGCATTTT.

This rearrangement joins TRBV9 to TRBJ1-2; D call uncertain. The CDR3 has 16 residues. V lost 4 bases, J lost 7 bases, and 23 bases lay in between. Germline lookup yields CDR1 SGDLS and CDR2 YYNGEE. CDR3 coding DNA: TGTGCCAGCAGCTATCGGTCGAGGCCATCAGGAGGTGGCTACACCTTC. Encoded protein: CASSYRSRPSGGGYTF.

The rearrangement joins TRBV7-2 to TRBJ2-3, with TRBD1 identical over 10 bases. This CDR3 is 14 amino acids long. Trimming at V came to 3 bases and at J to 4 bases, leaving 1 base not matched to a gene. Germline CDR1 reads SGHTA; CDR2 reads FQGNSA. CDR3 protein: CASSLTGGADTQYF. The CDR3, as DNA: TGTGCCAGCAGCTTGACAGGGGGCGCAGATACGCAGTATTTT. Full variable domain (outside the CDR3, taken from reference TRBV7-2 and TRBJ2-3): GAGVSQSPSNKVTEKGKDVELRCDPISGHTALYWYRQSLGQGLEFLIYFQGNSAPDKSGLPSDRFSAERTGGSVSTLTIQRTQQEDSAVYLCASSLTGGADTQYFGPGTRLTVL.

V and J are TRBV6-1 and TRBJ2-3, with TRBD2 matching 9 bases. In germline, CDR1 is MNHNS, CDR2 SASEGT. The CDR3 consists of 18 residues. J gave up 1 base and V 0 bases, and 8 bases lay outside the gene matches. CDR3 in DNA: TGTGCCAGCAGTGAAGCAGGGGGACTAGCTTCCCGCACAGATACGCAGTATTTT. Translated, it gives CASSEAGGLASRTDTQYF.

The gene calls are TRBV19 and TRBJ1-5; D ambiguous. Germline CDR1 and CDR2: LNHDA and SQIVND (reference sequence). Trimming took 6 bases from V and 1 from J, leaving 10 bases between them. This CDR3 spans 14 amino acids. The CDR3 DNA follows: TGTGCCAGTAGAGAGGACCCCAGCAATCAGCCCCAGCATTTT. Amino acids: CASREDPSNQPQHF.

The V and J genes are TRBV5-4 and TRBJ2-1, with D possibly matching TRBD2 (5 bases). This CDR3 has 17 amino acids. V lost 0 bases, J lost 5 bases, and 18 bases lay in between. Germline V gene data show CDR1 as SGHNT and CDR2 as YYREEE (reference sequence). The CDR3 loop reads CASSLVAKSGPHNEQFF. CDR3 nucleotide sequence: TGTGCCAGCAGCTTGGTTGCGAAGAGCGGTCCCCACAATGAGCAGTTCTTC.